What follows are 13 T cell receptor beta chains derived from one specimen sequenced in a study of T cells after posttransplantation cyclophosphamide. Sequenced by immunoSEQ multiplex PCR; TCRdb stores in-frame clones only, minus some. The table lists approximately 22,000 clones, roughly nine tenths of them singletons. Cyclophosphamide on days +3 and +4 followed busulfan-fludarabine conditioning and a marrow graft. Sequenced here: PBMCs, sampled after allogeneic stem cell transplant with posttransplant cyclophosphamide. Receptor source: a female patient in her 30s who received an allogeneic stem cell transplant from an unrelated donor, was CMV-positive, and had no GVHD. T cells may partly derive from the graft donor.

The chain carries TRBV6-6 and TRBJ2-7; 9 nucleotides agree with TRBD1. CDR1 is MNHNY, CDR2 SVGAGI, per germline (reference sequence). The CDR3 consists of 12 residues. Trimming cost V 6 bases and J 6 bases; bases outside gene matches: 3. The CDR3 loop reads CASRWTGAEQYF. CDR3 bases: TGTGCCAGCAGATGGACAGGGGCCGAGCAGTACTTC.

This sequence joins TRBV28 and TRBJ1-6; 10 bases line up with TRBD1. The CDR3 covers 14 residues. Germline V gene data show CDR1 as MDHEN and CDR2 as SYDVKM. Trimming at V came to 6 bases and at J to 7 bases, leaving 3 bases not matched to a gene. In DNA form, the CDR3 reads TGTGCCAGCAGGGGACAGGGGAGGAATTCACCCCTCCACTTT. This gives the protein CASRGQGRNSPLHF.

This rearrangement joins TRBV9 to TRBJ1-4, with 8 positions matching TRBD1. CDR3 length: 15 residues. Looked up from germline, CDR1 is SGDLS and CDR2 is YYNGEE. The J segment lost 4 bases and the V segment lost 5 bases, leaving 7 bases of the junction unmatched. This chain's CDR3 is CASSPGQGVNEKLFF. The DNA for the CDR3 is TGTGCCAGCAGTCCCGGACAGGGCGTTAATGAAAAACTGTTTTTT.

The J gene is TRBJ2-4, the V gene TRBV7-2, with TRBD2 matching over 14 bases. Germline assignment: CDR1 SGHTA and CDR2 FQGNSA. This CDR3 comprises 17 residues. V was clipped by 1 base and J by 5 bases; unmatched bases: 4. CDR3 nucleotide sequence: TGTGCCAGCAGCTTAGTCGGGACTAGCGGGGGCCAAAACATTCAGTACTTC. It is translated as CASSLVGTSGGQNIQYF.

The rearrangement links TRBV28 to TRBJ2-7; TRBD1 agrees at 7 bases. Germline CDR1 is MDHEN and CDR2 is SYDVKM. CDR3 length: 13 residues. V lost 2 bases, J lost 2 bases, and 0 bases stayed unmatched. The CDR3 protein is CASSLGTAYEQYF. CDR3 DNA: TGTGCCAGCAGTTTAGGGACAGCCTACGAGCAGTACTTC.

The V call is TRBV7-6, the J call TRBJ2-5; 9 bases align to TRBD1. Germline V gene lookup returns CDR1 SGHVS and CDR2 FNYEAQ. This CDR3 spans 15 amino acids. V lost 4 bases, J lost 5 bases, and 8 bases stayed unmatched. CDR3 amino acids: CASSYLQGAGETQYF. For the CDR3, the DNA is TGTGCCAGCAGCTACTTACAGGGGGCTGGGGAGACCCAGTACTTC.

J is TRBJ2-2 and V is TRBV28, with TRBD2 identical over 11 bases. This CDR3 is built from 17 residues. Germline CDR1 is MDHEN and CDR2 is SYDVKM. With V trimmed by 4 bases and J by 0 bases, 4 bases remained unmatched. The CDR3 nucleotides are TGTGCCAGCAGTTACCCGACTAGCGGGGCGAACACCGGGGAGCTGTTTTTT. It yields the protein CASSYPTSGANTGELFF.

The rearrangement uses TRBV7-6 and TRBJ2-5; 10 bases map to TRBD2. Trimming removed 1 base from V and 1 base from J; junction bases left unmatched: 6. Germline-derived CDR1 and CDR2 are SGHVS and FNYEAQ. CDR3 length: 17 amino acids. Here the CDR3 DNA reads TGTGCCAGCAGCTTAGAGACTCGGACTAGCGGCCAAGAGACCCAGTACTTC. This gives the protein CASSLETRTSGQETQYF.

The chain recombines TRBV5-1 with TRBJ1-1; D gene unclear. The germline V gene has CDR1 SGHRS and CDR2 YFSETQ. Trimming pared 0 bases from V and 4 bases from J, leaving 10 bases between. This CDR3 region has 14 residues. CDR3 sequence reads: CASSLAGDGTEAFF. CDR3 nucleotides: TGCGCCAGCAGCTTGGCCGGGGATGGCACTGAAGCTTTCTTT.

V is TRBV19 and J is TRBJ1-3; D uncertain. V lost 5 bases to trimming and J lost 6 bases, with 8 bases between them. The germline CDR1 and CDR2 sequences are LNHDA and SQIVND (reference sequence). The CDR3 runs to 12 residues. The DNA for the CDR3 is TGTGCCAGTAGTGAGCTTCTAAACACCATATATTTT. This encodes CASSELLNTIYF.

This clone was seen a handful of times. The chain carries TRBV15 and TRBJ2-3; D remains ambiguous. The germline V gene has CDR1 LNHNV and CDR2 YYDKDF (reference sequence). Trimming shortened V by 0 bases and J by 4 bases, and 8 bases separated the two germline ends. The CDR3 extends over 14 amino acids. CDR3 bases: TGTGCCACCAGCAGAGATCGTTTCTCAGATACGCAGTATTTT. Protein sequence: CATSRDRFSDTQYF.

The chain recombines TRBV18 with TRBJ2-3; no clear D gene. Germline V lookup: CDR1 KGHSH, CDR2 LQKENI. The CDR3 runs to 13 residues. The V and J ends lost 0 bases and 4 bases respectively, with 5 bases between them. The CDR3 protein is CASSPPSPDTQYF. The DNA for the CDR3 is TGTGCCAGCTCACCACCGAGTCCAGATACGCAGTATTTT.

The gene calls are TRBV14 and TRBJ1-5; no clear D gene. Trimming stripped 4 bases from V and 1 base from J, with 8 bases between. Germline CDR1 is SGHDN and CDR2 is FVKESK. This CDR3 spans 14 amino acids. The DNA of the CDR3 is TGTGCCAGCAGCCCTGGAGGGAGCAATCAGCCCCAGCATTTT. As protein: CASSPGGSNQPQHF.